Each of the 31 T cell receptor beta chains below was sequenced from the same sample in a study of T cell responses to AZD1222 COVID-19 vaccine. The method was immunoSEQ multiplex PCR; TCRdb's version includes in-frame clones alone and lacks a portion of them. Of 45,000 to 65,000 clones listed, approximately 80% are singletons. The sequenced sample was peripheral blood, obtained 28 days after the second AZD1222 dose. Receptor source: an adult who received the AZD1222 COVID-19 vaccine.

The chain is built from TRBV5-1 and TRBJ2-3; tentatively, D is TRBD1 (5 bases). Germline V lookup: CDR1 SGHRS, CDR2 YFSETQ. The CDR3 has 15 residues. Trimming left V 4 bases short and J 4 bases short, with 16 bases between. The CDR3 DNA reads as TGCGCCAGCAGCACTAACGACAGAAGGGCAGATACGCAGTATTTT. Its translation: CASSTNDRRADTQYF.

V usage is TRBV6-2 or TRBV6-3 and J usage is TRBJ1-5, with a possible D match to TRBD1 (5 bases). In germline, CDR1 is MNHEY, CDR2 SVGEGT. CDR3 size: 15 residues. Between the trimmed V and J ends, which lost 3 bases and 7 bases, there was a span of 16 bases. CDR3 amino acids: CASSYLRQRGQPQHF. DNA of the CDR3: TGTGCCAGCAGTTATCTAAGGCAGAGGGGCCAGCCCCAGCATTTT.

The V gene is TRBV20-1, the J gene TRBJ2-1; possible D gene TRBD2, 5 bases. Trimming shortened V by 4 bases and J by 12 bases, and 10 bases separated the two germline ends. The CDR3 has 10 residues. Germline V lookup: CDR1 DFQATT, CDR2 SNEGSKA (reference sequence). CDR3 in amino acids: CSAKLAAQFF. In DNA form, the CDR3 reads TGCAGTGCTAAGCTAGCTGCGCAGTTCTTC.

This sequence joins TRBV11-2 and TRBJ1-1; D not certain. There are 15 residues in the CDR3. Germline V gene data show CDR1 as SGHAT and CDR2 as FQNNGV. V dropped 5 bases and J dropped 4 bases, with 17 bases sitting between them. CDR3 DNA sequence: TGTGCCAGCAGCGCCGATCAAGGGATGGGCACTGAAGCTTTCTTT. This codes for CASSADQGMGTEAFF.

The gene calls are TRBV10-1 and TRBJ1-2, with D perhaps matching TRBD1 (6 bases). The CDR3 has 13 residues. Deletions cut 3 bases from V and 7 bases from J, with 12 bases between. The germline V gene encodes CDR1 WNHNN and CDR2 SYGVQD (reference sequence). CDR3 loop: CASSDGGDRGYTF. The CDR3 DNA sequence: TGCGCCAGCAGTGATGGGGGCGACCGTGGCTACACCTTC.

This clone was observed a few times. V and J are TRBV7-9 and TRBJ1-1, with D uncertain. In germline, CDR1 is SEHNR, CDR2 FQNEAQ (reference sequence). The ends were cut back, 2 bases at V and 1 base at J, with 5 bases in the middle. The CDR3 runs to 13 residues. CDR3 residues: CASSLSSNTEAFF. The CDR3 DNA is TGTGCCAGCAGCTTAAGCTCGAACACTGAAGCTTTCTTT.

V and J are TRBV5-1 and TRBJ1-3; D not certain. The ends were cut back, 0 bases at V and 4 bases at J, with 8 bases in the middle. CDR1 is SGHRS and CDR2 is YFSETQ in the germline V gene. This CDR3 comprises 14 residues. Written as DNA, the CDR3 is TGCGCCAGCAGCTTGGACAGTTTGGGAAACACCATATATTTT. Protein sequence: CASSLDSLGNTIYF. The complete variable domain, with remaining parts taken from reference TRBV5-1 and TRBJ1-3, reads KAGVTQTPRYLIKTRGQQVTLSCSPISGHRSVSWYQQTPGQGLQFLFEYFSETQRNKGNFPGRFSGRQFSNSRSEMNVSTLELGDSALYLCASSLDSLGNTIYFGEGSWLTVV.

The chain recombines TRBV4-2 with TRBJ1-1; D perhaps matches TRBD1 (5 bases). The germline V gene encodes CDR1 LGHNA and CDR2 YNFKEQ. V was shortened by 0 bases and J by 7 bases, with 12 bases between the two germline ends. CDR3 size: 14 residues. The CDR3: CASSQEKRGIEAFF. CDR3 sequence (DNA): TGTGCCAGCAGCCAAGAGAAGCGGGGCATTGAAGCTTTCTTT.

This sequence joins TRBV19 and TRBJ1-5, with D perhaps matching TRBD1 (5 bases). Per the germline V gene, CDR1 is LNHDA and CDR2 is SQIVND (reference sequence). CDR3 length: 15 residues. V was pared by 3 bases and J by 5 bases, with 14 bases between. CDR3 residues: CASSIRALGDQPQHF. In nucleotides, the CDR3 is TGTGCCAGTAGTATCAGGGCCCTAGGGGATCAGCCCCAGCATTTT.

The V call is TRBV15, the J call TRBJ2-1; TRBD1 is a possible D gene (5 bases). Trimming took off 3 bases at V and 2 bases at J, with 14 bases between the two ends. CDR1 is LNHNV, CDR2 YYDKDF, per germline (reference sequence). The CDR3 runs 16 residues. The CDR3 here is CATSSYDSKPYNEQFF. The CDR3 coding sequence is TGTGCCACCAGCAGTTACGACAGCAAGCCCTACAATGAGCAGTTCTTC.

J is TRBJ1-4 and V is TRBV6-5, with 8 bases that match TRBD1. The germline V gene encodes CDR1 MNHEY and CDR2 SVGAGI. The CDR3 extends over 14 amino acids. The V gene end was trimmed by 6 bases and the J gene end by 7 bases; junction bases not matched to a gene: 7. The CDR3 nucleotides are TGTGCCAGCAGCACAGGGGGGTGGGGTGAAAAACTGTTTTTT. Its protein product is CASSTGGWGEKLFF.

The chain links TRBV3-1 (or the pseudogene TRBV3-2) to TRBJ1-1; weak D call: TRBD1 (6 bases). Germline V CDR1 and CDR2: LGHDT, YNNKEL (reference sequence). The germline V and J ends were trimmed by 4 bases and 4 bases, with 16 bases remaining between them. The CDR3 contains 15 residues. DNA of the CDR3: TGTGCCAGCAGCCCGGACAGAGGGGCGTCCACTGAAGCTTTCTTT. Its protein is CASSPDRGASTEAFF.

This chain connects TRBV6-6 to TRBJ1-4; D is undetermined. The CDR3 is made up of 13 amino acids. Germline assignment: CDR1 MNHNY and CDR2 SVGAGI (reference sequence). Trimming cost V 6 bases and J 0 bases, with 5 bases left between them. CDR3 residues: CASRGATNEKLFF. The CDR3 coding sequence is TGTGCCAGCAGGGGTGCAACTAATGAAAAACTGTTTTTT.

The V and J genes are TRBV6-5 and TRBJ1-2; 7 bases map to TRBD1. Trimming took 3 bases from V and 5 from J; bases not matched to a gene: 3. This CDR3 is built from 13 residues. Looked up from germline, CDR1 is MNHEY and CDR2 is SVGAGI. The CDR3 DNA is TGTGCCAGCAGTTATGACAGGGCGTATGGCTACACCTTC. Translated: CASSYDRAYGYTF.

This clone was detected once. This chain uses TRBV7-2 with TRBJ2-7; 14 positions match TRBD2. J lost 6 bases, V lost 2 bases, and 3 bases had no gene match. This CDR3 comprises 15 residues. CDR1 SGHTA and CDR2 FQGNSA come from the germline V gene. Written as DNA, the CDR3 is TGTGCCAGCAGCTTACTGGGGACTAGCGGGAGCGAGCAGTACTTC. Translation gives CASSLLGTSGSEQYF.

This clone is a singleton in its sample. The gene calls are TRBV29-1 and TRBJ2-5, with TRBD2 as a possible D gene (5 bases). Germline V gives CDR1 SQVTM, CDR2 ANQGSEA. The ends were cut back, 4 bases at V and 10 bases at J, with 16 bases in the middle. The CDR3 runs 12 residues. For the CDR3, the DNA is TGCAGCGTTGCAGCGGATTTAAGAGACCAGTACTTC. Translating it yields CSVAADLRDQYF. The whole variable domain, remainder taken from reference TRBV29-1 and TRBJ2-5, is SAVISQKPSRDICQRGTSLTIQCQVDSQVTMMFWYRQQPGQSLTLIATANQGSEATYESGFVIDKFPISRPNLTFSTLTVSNMSPEDSSIYLCSVAADLRDQYFGPGTRLLVL.

V and J are TRBV28 and TRBJ1-4; unclear D gene. The CDR3 is made up of 16 amino acids. CDR1 and CDR2 from the germline V gene are MDHEN and SYDVKM. Between the trimmed V and J ends, which lost 5 bases and 1 base, there was a span of 14 bases. DNA for the CDR3: TGTGCCAGCAGTCCCCAGACGGGAAGAACTAATGAAAAACTGTTTTTT. Its protein product is CASSPQTGRTNEKLFF.

The V and J genes are TRBV3-1 (or the pseudogene TRBV3-2) and TRBJ2-1; D remains ambiguous. The ends were cut back, 1 base at V and 1 base at J, with 11 bases in the middle. The V gene's germline CDR1 is LGHDT and CDR2 YNNKEL (reference sequence). The CDR3 is made up of 16 amino acids. CDR3 coding DNA: TGTGCCAGCAGCCAAGCGCACTTACATTCCTACAATGAGCAGTTCTTC. It codes for CASSQAHLHSYNEQFF.

The chain is built from TRBV6-5 and TRBJ1-2, with D maybe TRBD1 (6 bases). Trimming took 0 bases from V and 4 from J, leaving 9 bases between them. From germline, CDR1 is MNHEY and CDR2 SVGAGI. The CDR3 is 14 amino acids. The DNA for the CDR3 is TGTGCCAGCAGTTACTCGATAGGGGGCTATGGCTACACCTTC. This codes for CASSYSIGGYGYTF.

This clone is labeled medium-sized. The J gene is TRBJ1-2, the V gene TRBV15; D gene unclear. With 3 bases removed from V and 8 bases from J, the gap between germline ends came to 22 bases. The V gene's germline CDR1 is LNHNV and CDR2 YYDKDF (reference sequence). The CDR3 length is 16 residues. The CDR3 sequence: CATSSQEAYSGNGYTF. CDR3 nucleotide sequence: TGTGCCACCAGCAGTCAGGAGGCCTACTCAGGAAACGGCTACACCTTC.

V usage is TRBV19 and J usage is TRBJ1-6; no clear D gene. This CDR3 spans 13 amino acids. The ends were cut back, 6 bases at V and 9 bases at J, with 12 bases in the middle. The germline V gene encodes CDR1 LNHDA and CDR2 SQIVND (reference sequence). CDR3: CASSGQVGSPLHF. CDR3 sequence (DNA): TGTGCCAGTAGCGGCCAGGTGGGTTCACCCCTCCACTTT.

The chain recombines TRBV5-6 with TRBJ1-2; D remains ambiguous. The CDR3 is made up of 15 amino acids. The V end lost 4 bases, the J end lost 4 bases, and 17 bases lay between the germline ends. The germline V gene has CDR1 SGHDT and CDR2 YYEEEE. This chain's CDR3 is CASSPGPLTIYGYTF. CDR3 coding DNA: TGTGCCAGCAGCCCTGGGCCATTGACTATCTATGGCTACACCTTC.

This clone was counted only a few times. The J gene is TRBJ1-2, the V gene TRBV25-1; D is possibly TRBD1 (6 bases). Germline values: CDR1 MGHDK, CDR2 SYGVNS. The CDR3 runs to 14 residues. Trimming took 5 bases from V and 6 from J, leaving 16 bases between them. In nucleotides, the CDR3 is TGTGCCAGCAGTCATATGGGGGGCTTTAATGGCTACACCTTC. Translated, it gives CASSHMGGFNGYTF.

To note about this clone: Because the CDR3's place on the DNA is in doubt, the DNA is left out and the CDR3 is given as listed by TCRdb. This chain uses TRBV27 with TRBJ2-5; no DNA check was done on the table's D call, TRBD1. The germline V gene has CDR1 MNHEY and CDR2 SMNVEV (reference sequence). With termini counted, the CDR3 has 15 amino acids. The CDR3 spells CASSSSGQNQETQYF.

This clone was picked up a small number of times. V is TRBV7-8 and J is TRBJ1-5; tentative D call: TRBD1 (5 bases). V lost 4 bases and J 7 bases, leaving 14 bases between the germline ends. This CDR3 contains 14 residues. Germline CDR1 and CDR2: SGHVS and FQNEAQ. The CDR3 bases are TGTGCCAGCAGCTCGTACCAGGGCGGGCAGCCCCAGCATTTT. This translates into CASSSYQGGQPQHF.

The chain is built from TRBV9 and TRBJ1-1; TRBD1 agrees at 8 bases. CDR3 length: 16 amino acids. J lost 1 base, V lost 2 bases, and 7 bases had no gene match. Germline CDR1 SGDLS, CDR2 YYNGEE. The chain's CDR3 is CASSVLTGAGNTEAFF. DNA of the CDR3: TGTGCCAGCAGCGTCCTGACAGGGGCAGGGAACACTGAAGCTTTCTTT.

The chain has TRBV27 and TRBJ1-1; D may be TRBD1 (6 bases). The germline CDR1 and CDR2 sequences are MNHEY and SMNVEV (reference sequence). The CDR3 consists of 13 residues. Trimming removed 3 bases at V and 4 bases at J, with 9 bases between. The chain's CDR3 is CASSLGAATEAFF. The CDR3 DNA reads as TGTGCCAGCAGTTTGGGGGCGGCCACTGAAGCTTTCTTT.

J is TRBJ1-6 and V is TRBV7-2; maybe TRBD1 (6 bases). The V gene's germline CDR1 is SGHTA and CDR2 FQGNSA. CDR3 length: 14 amino acids. V lost 5 bases to trimming and J lost 10 bases, with 15 bases between them. The CDR3 loop reads CASSTQGQGSPLHF. In nucleotides, the CDR3 is TGTGCCAGCAGCACTCAGGGGCAGGGGTCACCCCTCCACTTT.

The chain uses TRBV28 and TRBJ2-1; 8 bases are a match to TRBD1. From germline, CDR1 is MDHEN and CDR2 SYDVKM. The J segment lost 7 bases and the V segment lost 10 bases, leaving 12 bases of the junction unmatched. The CDR3 consists of 14 residues. Here the CDR3 DNA reads TGTGCCACGAACCGCCGGGACAGGTCGAATGAGCAGTTCTTC. Its protein is CATNRRDRSNEQFF.

This chain uses TRBV30 with TRBJ2-1; 7 nucleotides match TRBD2. The trim removed 8 bases at V and 2 bases at J, leaving 12 bases unmatched. CDR1 is GTSNPN and CDR2 is SVGIG in the germline V gene (reference sequence). The CDR3 has 15 amino acids. DNA for the CDR3: TGTGCCACTACCCGGGGAGGGACCACCTACAATGAGCAGTTCTTC. This codes for CATTRGGTTYNEQFF.

The chain joins TRBV14 to TRBJ2-7; D uncertain. Germline-derived CDR1 and CDR2 are SGHDN and FVKESK. The V gene lost 4 bases and the J gene lost 0 bases, with 16 bases spanning the gap. The CDR3 is 16 residues long. The CDR3 DNA sequence: TGTGCCAGCAGCCGTCCCAGGACGTTCTGCTCCTACGAGCAGTACGTC. Residues: CASSRPRTFCSYEQYV.